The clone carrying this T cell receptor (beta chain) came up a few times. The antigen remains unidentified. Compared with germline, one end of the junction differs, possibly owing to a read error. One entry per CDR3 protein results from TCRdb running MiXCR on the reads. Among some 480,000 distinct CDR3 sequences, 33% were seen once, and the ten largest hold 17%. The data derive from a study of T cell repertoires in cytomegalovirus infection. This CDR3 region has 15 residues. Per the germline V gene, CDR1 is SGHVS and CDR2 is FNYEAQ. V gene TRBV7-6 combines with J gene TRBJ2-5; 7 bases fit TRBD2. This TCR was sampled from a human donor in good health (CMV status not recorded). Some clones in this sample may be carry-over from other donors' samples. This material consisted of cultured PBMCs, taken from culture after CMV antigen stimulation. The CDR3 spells CASSLREGTRETQYF. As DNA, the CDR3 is TGTGCTAGCAGCCTTAGGGAGGGGACCAGGGAGACCCAGTACTTC.